Listed here are 6 T cell receptor beta chains from one sample, sequenced in a study of T cells after yellow fever vaccination. TCRdb reanalysed the 5' RACE reads using MiXCR and keeps one entry per CDR3 protein. The sample has about 320,000 distinct CDR3 sequences; 3.5% to 4.5% are singletons. The sample consisted of PBMCs, taken 15 days after the yellow fever booster vaccination. These receptors were taken from a man aged 18 to 29 who received the YFV17D yellow fever vaccine.

V gene TRBV7-2 combines with J gene TRBJ1-6, with D unresolved. The ends were cut back, 0 bases at V and 8 bases at J, with 11 bases in the middle. Germline loops: CDR1 SGHTA, CDR2 FQGNSA. This CDR3 region has 15 residues. Here the CDR3 DNA reads TGTGCCAGCAGCTTAGCCCTCTCTACAGATTCACCCCTCCACTTT. Protein product: CASSLALSTDSPLHF.

In its sample, this clonotype was seen many times. This sequence joins TRBV7-2 and TRBJ1-5; D gene ambiguous. The CDR3 loop spans 13 amino acids. Trimming took 5 bases from V and 5 from J, leaving 10 bases between them. Germline V CDR1 and CDR2: SGHTA, FQGNSA. CDR3 in DNA: TGTGCCAGCAGCCCCAGCACAGATCAGCCCCAGCATTTT. Its translation: CASSPSTDQPQHF.

There are many counts of this clonotype. The J gene is TRBJ2-3, the V gene TRBV27; D may be TRBD2 (7 bases). The CDR3 has 18 amino acids. Trimming shortened V by 0 bases and J by 0 bases, and 16 bases separated the two germline ends. CDR1 MNHEY and CDR2 SMNVEV come from the germline V gene (reference sequence). The CDR3 DNA is TGTGCCAGCAGTTTATCAGCGGGGACACCTTCTAGCACAGATACGCAGTATTTT. Residues: CASSLSAGTPSSTDTQYF.

This clonotype was counted between two and nine times. The chain joins TRBV21-1 to TRBJ2-3; the table's D call, TRBD1, was not checked against the DNA. TRBV21-1 is given as a pseudogene. CDR3 size: 17 residues. In DNA form, the CDR3 reads TGTGCCAGCAGCCCCCCTCGGGGGTGCACTAGCACAGATACGCAGTATTTT. As protein: CASSPPRGCTSTDTQYF.

This clonotype was seen ten or more times. This sequence joins TRBV27 and TRBJ2-1; TRBD1 matches at 7 bases. The germline V gene has CDR1 MNHEY and CDR2 SMNVEV (reference sequence). The CDR3 totals 16 residues. J lost 6 bases, V lost 5 bases, and 13 bases had no gene match. CDR3 sequence reads: CASSPLRQGSGNEQFF. Written as DNA, the CDR3 is TGTGCCAGCAGTCCGCTCCGACAGGGATCGGGCAATGAGCAGTTCTTC.

This clonotype turned up a few times. The chain couples TRBV7-3 to TRBJ2-2; 14 nucleotides align to TRBD2. Germline V gives CDR1 SGHTA, CDR2 FQGTGA. CDR3 length equals 19 residues. Unmatched junction bases numbered 9, after V lost 4 bases and J lost 2 bases. CDR3 sequence reads: CASSSRPGTSGGNTGELFF. For the CDR3, the DNA is TGTGCCAGCAGCTCCCGTCCCGGGACTAGCGGGGGAAACACCGGGGAGCTGTTTTTT.